This T cell receptor beta chain appears in the sequencing data of a study of cytomegalovirus exposure and HLA in healthy donors. Study-wide findings and caveats: Sequences of the TCR beta chain were said to predict the HLA-A and HLA-B alleles of most subjects accurately. Prior analysis indicated that the majority of TCR beta V segments exhibited productivity approximately 90% or approximately 30% of the time.

This CDR3 has 15 residues. V dropped 6 bases and J dropped 2 bases, with 17 bases sitting between them. Germline CDR1 is MNHNY and CDR2 is SVGAGI (reference sequence). Points on this clone: Its antigen is undetermined.

PCR primers comprised 60 Vbeta and 13 Jbeta primers. Clones were sequenced by immunoSEQ multiplex PCR, and TCRdb holds only the in-frame ones, with some missing. The sample holds 250,000 to 300,000 clones, roughly 86% seen once. The clonotype originates from a woman between 40 and 50 years old in good health and CMV-seropositive. Sequencing used PBMCs. The rearrangement links TRBV6-6 to TRBJ2-7; D is possibly TRBD1 (5 bases). The CDR3 is CASSTAVDRAYEQYF. CDR3 coding DNA: TGTGCCAGCAGCACGGCCGTTGACAGAGCCTACGAGCAGTACTTC.